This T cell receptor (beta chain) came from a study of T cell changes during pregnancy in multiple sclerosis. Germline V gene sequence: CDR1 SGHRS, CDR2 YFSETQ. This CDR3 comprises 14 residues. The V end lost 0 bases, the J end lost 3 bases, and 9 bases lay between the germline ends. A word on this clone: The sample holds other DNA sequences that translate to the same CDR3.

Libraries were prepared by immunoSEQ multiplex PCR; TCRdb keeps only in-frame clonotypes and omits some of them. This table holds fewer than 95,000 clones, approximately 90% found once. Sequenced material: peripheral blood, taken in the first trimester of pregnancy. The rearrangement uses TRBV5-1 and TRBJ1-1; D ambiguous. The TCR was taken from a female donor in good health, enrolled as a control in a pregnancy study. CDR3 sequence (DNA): TGCGCCAGCAGCTTGGCAGGTGGGTACACTGAAGCTTTCTTT. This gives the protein CASSLAGGYTEAFF.